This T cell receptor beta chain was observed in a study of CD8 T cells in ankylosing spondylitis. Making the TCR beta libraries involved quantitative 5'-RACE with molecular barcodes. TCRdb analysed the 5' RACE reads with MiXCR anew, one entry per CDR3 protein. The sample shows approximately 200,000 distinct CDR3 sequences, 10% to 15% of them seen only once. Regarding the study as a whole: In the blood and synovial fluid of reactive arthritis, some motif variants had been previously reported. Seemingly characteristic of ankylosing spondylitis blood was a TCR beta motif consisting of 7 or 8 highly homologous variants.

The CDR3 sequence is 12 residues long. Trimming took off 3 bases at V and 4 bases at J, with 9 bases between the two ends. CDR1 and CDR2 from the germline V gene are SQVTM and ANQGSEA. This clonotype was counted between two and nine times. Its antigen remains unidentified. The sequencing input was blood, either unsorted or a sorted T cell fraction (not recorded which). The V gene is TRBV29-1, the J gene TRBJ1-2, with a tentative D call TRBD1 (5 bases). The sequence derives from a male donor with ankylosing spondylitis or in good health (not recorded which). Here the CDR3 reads CSVEGRIYGYTF. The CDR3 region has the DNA TGCAGCGTTGAGGGACGGATCTATGGCTACACCTTC.